This T cell receptor (beta chain) was sequenced for a study of cytomegalovirus exposure and HLA in healthy donors. Study-wide results and caveats: Published work reported that the classifier diagnosed cytomegalovirus status with high specificity and sensitivity. Indistinguishability led to the exclusion of some V segments, TRBV6-2 and TRBV6-3 included. Overall, around 150 TCR beta chains were annotated as cytomegalovirus-associated.

Of note for this clone: What it binds is unknown.

V was pared by 2 bases and J by 0 bases, with 8 bases between. Germline V gives CDR1 SGHAT, CDR2 FQNNGV. CDR3 length: 14 amino acids. Amplification used 60 Vbeta primers and 13 Jbeta primers. Only in-frame clones appear in the TCRdb table, and some are missing; sequencing was by immunoSEQ multiplex PCR. Of 75,000 to 100,000 clones in the sample, roughly 76% were seen once. V usage is TRBV11-2 and J usage is TRBJ2-7; possibly TRBD1 for D (5 bases). This TCR was recovered from a man between 40 and 49 years old in good health and CMV-seronegative. What was sequenced was PBMCs. The CDR3 region is CASSLWGSSYEQYF. The CDR3, as DNA: TGTGCCAGCAGCTTATGGGGCAGCTCCTACGAGCAGTACTTC.